Listed here are 3 T cell receptor beta chains from one sample, sequenced in a study of graft-versus-host responses after intestinal transplantation. These TCRs are of unknown antigen specificity. Here immunoSEQ multiplex PCR was the method, and the copy in TCRdb shows in-frame clones only, minus some. In the table there are tens of thousands of clones, approximately 94% of which are singletons. The sequencing here drew on unstimulated CD4+ T cells sorted from spleen or lymph node cells, taken before transplant. These receptors were collected from a human donor who was the organ donor for an intestinal transplant.

The chain is built from TRBV4-3 and TRBJ1-6, with 9 bases that match TRBD1. Germline V gene sequence: CDR1 LGHNA, CDR2 YSLEER. V dropped 3 bases and J dropped 13; count of bases not matched to a gene: 4. The CDR3 consists of 13 residues. CDR3 protein: CASSQDRGLPLHF. As DNA, the CDR3 is TGCGCCAGCAGCCAGGACAGGGGACTGCCCCTCCACTTT.

V is TRBV5-1 and J is TRBJ1-5, with no clear D. Germline CDR1 SGHRS, CDR2 YFSETQ. V dropped 4 bases and J dropped 11 bases, with 22 bases sitting between them. This CDR3 is 15 amino acids long. CDR3 in amino acids: CASSPEPGAAGAQHF. Written as DNA, the CDR3 is TGCGCCAGCAGCCCGGAACCGGGTGCCGCCGGGGCCCAGCATTTT. The variable domain in full, completed from reference TRBV5-1 and TRBJ1-5, reads KAGVTQTPRYLIKTRGQQVTLSCSPISGHRSVSWYQQTPGQGLQFLFEYFSETQRNKGNFPGRFSGRQFSNSRSEMNVSTLELGDSALYLCASSPEPGAAGAQHFGDGTRLSIL.

This chain connects TRBV9 to TRBJ2-1; either TRBD1 or TRBD2 may fit D (5 bases each). The CDR3 is 16 residues long. V lost 3 bases, J lost 7 bases, and 20 bases lay in between. CDR1 is SGDLS and CDR2 is YYNGEE in the germline V gene. The CDR3: CASSGEPRGVGNEQFF. The CDR3 DNA follows: TGTGCCAGCAGCGGCGAACCCCGAGGGGTGGGGAATGAGCAGTTCTTC.